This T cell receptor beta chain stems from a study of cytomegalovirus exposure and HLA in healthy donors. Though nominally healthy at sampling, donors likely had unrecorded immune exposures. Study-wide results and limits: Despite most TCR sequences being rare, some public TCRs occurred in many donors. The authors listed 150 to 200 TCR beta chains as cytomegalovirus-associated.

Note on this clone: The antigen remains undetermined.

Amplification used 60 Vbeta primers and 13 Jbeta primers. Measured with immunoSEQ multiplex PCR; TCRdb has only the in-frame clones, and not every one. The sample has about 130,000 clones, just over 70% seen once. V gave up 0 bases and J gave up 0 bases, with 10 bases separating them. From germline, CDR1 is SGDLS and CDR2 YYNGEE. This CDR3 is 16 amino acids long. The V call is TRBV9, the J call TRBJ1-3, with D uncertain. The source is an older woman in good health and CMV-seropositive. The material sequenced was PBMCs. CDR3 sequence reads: CASSVGEARSGNTIYF. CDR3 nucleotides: TGTGCCAGCAGCGTAGGGGAGGCCCGCTCTGGAAACACCATATATTTT.